Below, 6 T cell receptor beta chains from the same sample are listed, as sequenced in a study of graft-versus-host responses after intestinal transplantation. Clones were read by immunoSEQ multiplex PCR, and TCRdb kept only the in-frame ones, dropping some. Of more than 95,000 clones in the sample, about nine tenths are singletons; the top ten hold more than 0.15%. Which antigens these TCRs recognize remains unknown. The sample was unstimulated CD4+ T cells sorted from spleen or lymph node cells, taken before intestinal transplant. Receptor source: a human donor who received an intestinal transplant.

The chain joins TRBV5-6 to TRBJ1-1; TRBD1 agrees at 7 bases. The V gene's germline CDR1 is SGHDT and CDR2 YYEEEE. After removal of 4 bases from V and 11 bases from J, the junction contained 8 bases not matched to a gene. CDR3 length: 12 amino acids. The CDR3 DNA reads TGTGCCAGCAGCCAAAAGGGGGCCGGCGCTTTCTTT. Its translation: CASSQKGAGAFF.

Notes on this clone: One end of the junction fails to match germline, which may point to a read error. The same CDR3 arises from other DNA sequences in this sample as well. This chain links TRBV7-9 with TRBJ1-1; possibly TRBD1 for D (5 bases). The germline V gene encodes CDR1 SEHNR and CDR2 FQNEAQ (reference sequence). The CDR3 length is 14 residues. This CDR3 is CASSLATGNTEAFF. CDR3 nucleotides: TGTGCTAGCAGCTTAGCTACAGGGAACACTGAAGCTTTCTTT.

V is TRBV15 and J is TRBJ2-5, with D perhaps TRBD2 (6 bases). Between the trimmed V and J ends, which lost 3 bases and 3 bases, there was a span of 17 bases. The CDR3 has 16 residues. Germline V gives CDR1 LNHNV, CDR2 YYDKDF (reference sequence). CDR3 in DNA: TGTGCCACCAGCAGGGCCACGAGGGGCGGGGAAGAGACCCAGTACTTC. The encoded protein is CATSRATRGGEETQYF.

This clone was seen once. The chain carries TRBV5-1 and TRBJ2-6, with TRBD2 identical over 12 bases. From germline, CDR1 is SGHRS and CDR2 YFSETQ. J was trimmed by 2 bases and V by 4 bases; bases with no gene match: 7. The CDR3 has 18 residues. The CDR3 DNA sequence: TGCGCCAGCAGCCCACGACTAGCGGGAGTAGCTGGGGCCAACGTCCTGACTTTC. Amino acid sequence: CASSPRLAGVAGANVLTF.

The chain uses TRBV4-1 and TRBJ2-1; 8 bases are shared with TRBD2. The V and J ends lost 0 bases and 7 bases, in that order; junction bases with no gene match: 8. This CDR3 is 16 amino acids long. CDR1 and CDR2 (germline): MGHRA, YSYEKL. CDR3 in DNA: TGCGCCAGCAGCCAAGAAGCAAATATAGCGGGGAATGAGCAGTTCTTC. It codes for CASSQEANIAGNEQFF.

The chain has TRBV29-1 and TRBJ1-4, with 8 bases matching TRBD1. CDR1 SQVTM and CDR2 ANQGSEA come from the germline V gene. The CDR3 runs to 17 residues. Trimming took 4 bases from V and 7 from J; bases not matched to a gene: 17. CDR3 nucleotide sequence: TGCAGCGTTGCTACCAGAAGACAGGGGATTTTGGGTGAAAAACTGTTTTTT. This gives the protein CSVATRRQGILGEKLFF.